This T cell receptor beta chain stems from a study of blood T cell repertoires in COVID-19. Looking at the study overall: The study drew acute and convalescent COVID-19 samples from the United States, Italy and Spain. T cells, B-cell-depleted T cells, or PBMCs supplied cDNA or gDNA.

Original handling: Amplification with reference gene primers provided the estimates of nucleated cell counts. Clones were sequenced by immunoSEQ multiplex PCR, and TCRdb holds only the in-frame ones, with some missing. The D gene and trimming were derived from the DNA, and the V and J assignments and clone size from that table. The table includes 70,000 or so clones, 82% detected once. Germline-derived CDR1 and CDR2 are SNHLY and FYNNEI. The CDR3 contains 12 residues. With V trimmed by 8 bases and J by 4 bases, 5 bases remained unmatched. The clonotype was recovered from a human donor in a cohort sampled during active COVID-19. Sequencing was done on a sample of peripheral blood. The chain uses TRBV2 and TRBJ2-7, with TRBD1 matching over 7 bases. CDR3 sequence: CASLGQRYEQYF. As DNA, the CDR3 is TGTGCCAGCTTGGGACAGAGATACGAGCAGTACTTC.